Below, 15 T cell receptor beta chains from the same sample are listed, as sequenced in a study of T cells in Graves' hyperthyroidism and ophthalmopathy. Amplification of TCR beta CDR3 regions was performed using RNA transcripts as template. Researchers ran a first-round RT-PCR on the TCR CDR3 using the HTBI primer set. TCRdb redid the calling of the multiplex PCR reads with MiXCR, one entry per CDR3 protein. Among hundreds of thousands of distinct CDR3 sequences, roughly 24% were seen once, and the ten largest hold around 10%. Sequencing was performed on blood. The origin of the receptors is a woman in her thirties with Graves' ophthalmopathy.

This sequence joins TRBV20-1 and TRBJ2-7, with 7 bases identical to TRBD1. V gave up 3 bases and J gave up 0 bases; unmatched junction bases: 11. Germline assignment: CDR1 DFQATT and CDR2 SNEGSKA (reference sequence). There are 16 residues in the CDR3. CDR3 protein: CSASRPGTAISYEQYF. The CDR3 nucleotides read TGCAGTGCTAGCCGCCCCGGGACAGCCATCTCCTACGAGCAGTACTTC.

This clonotype was detected a few times. CDR3 nucleotide sequence: TGTGCCAGCAGGCCCGGTGGTTATGGGGAGACCCAGTACTTC. Protein product: CASRPGGYGETQYF. The rearrangement joins TRBV6-1 to TRBJ2-5; D is ambiguous. Deletions cut 6 bases from V and 5 bases from J, with 16 bases between. The germline V gene has CDR1 MNHNS and CDR2 SASEGT. The CDR3 is 14 amino acids.

This clonotype appeared many times. The rearrangement links TRBV6-5 to TRBJ2-7; D is unclear. Germline CDR1 is MNHEY and CDR2 is SVGAGI. This CDR3 has 12 residues. V was shortened by 2 bases and J by 3 bases, with 5 bases between the two germline ends. Here the CDR3 DNA reads TGTGCCAGCAGTTACCAGATCTACGAGCAGTACTTC. Translation: CASSYQIYEQYF.

This clonotype was recorded at least ten times. V gene TRBV11-2 combines with J gene TRBJ2-5, with D maybe TRBD2 (5 bases). Germline CDR1 SGHAT, CDR2 FQNNGV. Trimming pared 1 base from V and 1 base from J, leaving 13 bases between. CDR3 size: 16 residues. This CDR3 is CASSLASLAPQETQYF. The CDR3 DNA follows: TGTGCCAGCAGCTTAGCTTCATTAGCGCCCCAAGAGACCCAGTACTTC.

The chain recombines TRBV6-5 with TRBJ1-1; D possibly corresponds to TRBD1 (5 bases). Germline V gene lookup returns CDR1 MNHEY and CDR2 SVGAGI. V lost 5 bases and J 11 bases, leaving 12 bases between the germline ends. The CDR3 is made up of 11 amino acids. The CDR3 DNA reads TGTGCCAGCAGTAACGGGGGGAGGGCTTTCTTT. This codes for CASSNGGRAFF.

This clonotype appeared many times. V gene TRBV7-8 combines with J gene TRBJ1-5; perhaps TRBD1 as D (5 bases). The CDR3 has 14 amino acids. Germline values: CDR1 SGHVS, CDR2 FQNEAQ. V was pared by 5 bases and J by 6 bases, with 14 bases between. The CDR3 sequence: CASSRQGGFQPQHF. DNA for the CDR3: TGTGCCAGCAGCAGGCAGGGCGGATTTCAGCCCCAGCATTTT.

This clonotype was picked up many times. The CDR3 is CSASNRGNIQYF. The CDR3 region has the DNA TGCAGTGCTAGTAACAGGGGGAACATTCAGTACTTC. The chain is built from TRBV20-1 and TRBJ2-4; 8 bases line up with TRBD1. Germline V gene lookup returns CDR1 DFQATT and CDR2 SNEGSKA (reference sequence). This CDR3 spans 12 amino acids. The junction had 2 bases not matched to a gene; V was cut back by 3 bases and J by 7 bases.

This clonotype was observed at least ten times. This rearrangement joins TRBV7-9 to TRBJ1-2, with D hard to call. This CDR3 is 16 amino acids long. V lost 1 base to trimming and J lost 0 bases, with 12 bases between them. Germline V CDR1 and CDR2: SEHNR, FQNEAQ (reference sequence). The CDR3 here is CASSLGPPLTNYGYTF. The CDR3 nucleotides are TGTGCCAGCAGCTTAGGGCCTCCGCTCACTAACTATGGCTACACCTTC. Filled out from reference TRBV7-9 and TRBJ1-2, the complete variable domain reads DTGVSQNPRHKITKRGQNVTFRCDPISEHNRLYWYRQTLGQGPEFLTYFQNEAQLEKSRLLSDRFSAERPKGSFSTLEIQRTEQGDSAMYLCASSLGPPLTNYGYTFGSGTRLTVV.

V and J are TRBV2 and TRBJ1-6; 7 nucleotides line up with TRBD1. J gave up 13 bases and V 10 bases, and 7 bases lay outside the gene matches. The CDR3 totals 11 residues. In germline, CDR1 is SNHLY, CDR2 FYNNEI. CDR3 sequence reads: CATGTAMPLHF. CDR3 nucleotide sequence: TGTGCCACCGGGACAGCTATGCCCCTCCACTTT. Combining the CDR3 with reference TRBV2 and TRBJ1-6 gives the whole variable domain EPEVTQTPSHQVTQMGQEVILRCVPISNHLYFYWYRQILGQKVEFLVSFYNNEISEKSEIFDDQFSVERPDGSNFTLKIRSTKLEDSAMYFCATGTAMPLHFGNGTRLTVT.

This chain links TRBV4-1 with TRBJ1-1; D perhaps matches TRBD1 (6 bases). This CDR3 comprises 15 residues. Germline lookup yields CDR1 MGHRA and CDR2 YSYEKL. Trimming left V 3 bases short and J 0 bases short, with 11 bases between. CDR3 coding DNA: TGCGCCAGCAGCCACCGAACAGGGCTGAACACTGAAGCTTTCTTT. This translates into CASSHRTGLNTEAFF.

At least ten counts were recorded for this clonotype. The V call is TRBV6-2 or TRBV6-3, the J call TRBJ1-5, with D hard to call. The CDR3 is made up of 15 amino acids. Germline lookup yields CDR1 MNHEY and CDR2 SVGEGT. Trimming removed 5 bases at V and 2 bases at J, with 13 bases between. CDR3 residues: CASSTLRNGNQPQHF. The CDR3 DNA reads as TGTGCCAGCAGTACCCTACGGAACGGCAATCAGCCCCAGCATTTT.

This clonotype was detected many times. The chain has TRBV25-1 and TRBJ1-2; D gene unclear. CDR3 length: 12 residues. Trimming removed 4 bases at V and 5 bases at J, with 8 bases between. Germline V gene sequence: CDR1 MGHDK, CDR2 SYGVNS. The chain's CDR3 is CASSAMGYGYTF. CDR3 nucleotide sequence: TGTGCCAGCAGTGCCATGGGGTATGGCTACACCTTC.

V is TRBV6-1 and J is TRBJ2-7, with D tentatively TRBD1 (5 bases). The length of the CDR3 is 13 residues. The V end was cut by 6 bases, the J end by 2 bases, with 11 bases between. Germline V CDR1 and CDR2: MNHNS, SASEGT. CDR3 sequence reads: CASSPWGAYEQYF. The CDR3, as DNA: TGTGCCAGCAGCCCCTGGGGCGCCTACGAGCAGTACTTC.

This clonotype was detected many times. The chain has TRBV10-3 and TRBJ2-2; TRBD2 agrees at 11 bases. Per germline, CDR1 ENHRY and CDR2 SYGVKD. J gave up 5 bases and V 8 bases, and 7 bases lay outside the gene matches. The CDR3 has 15 residues. The CDR3 sequence is CAISLAGASTGELFF. As DNA, the CDR3 is TGTGCCATCTCACTAGCGGGGGCCTCGACCGGGGAGCTGTTTTTT.

The table lists this clonotype with a few counts. The chain couples TRBV12-3 or TRBV12-4 to TRBJ2-2; a possible D gene is TRBD2 (6 bases). Trimming stripped 6 bases from V and 13 bases from J, with 12 bases between. The CDR3 has 11 residues. CDR3 sequence (DNA): TGTGCCAGCAGCTGGGCGGGGCGGCTGTTTTTT. Its translation: CASSWAGRLFF.